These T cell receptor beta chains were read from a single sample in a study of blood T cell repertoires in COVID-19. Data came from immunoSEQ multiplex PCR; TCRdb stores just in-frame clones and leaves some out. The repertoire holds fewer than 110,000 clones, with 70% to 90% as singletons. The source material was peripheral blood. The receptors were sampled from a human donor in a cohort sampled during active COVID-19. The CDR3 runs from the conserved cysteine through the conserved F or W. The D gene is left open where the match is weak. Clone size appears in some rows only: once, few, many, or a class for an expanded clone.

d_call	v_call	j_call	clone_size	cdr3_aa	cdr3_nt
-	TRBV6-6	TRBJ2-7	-	CASSYDTTVVLF	TGTGCCAGCAGTTACGACACGACAGTGGTCCTTTTC
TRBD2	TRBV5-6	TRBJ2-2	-	CASRLAGVGTGELFF	TGTGCCAGCAGACTAGCGGGAGTCGGGACCGGGGAGCTGTTTTTT
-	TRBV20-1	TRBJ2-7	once	CSAAGTYEQHF	TGCAGTGCTGCAGGGACTTACGAGCAGCACTTC
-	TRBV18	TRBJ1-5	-	CASSPGPGSQPQHF	TGTGCCAGCTCCCCTGGCCCCGGGAGTCAGCCCCAGCATTTT
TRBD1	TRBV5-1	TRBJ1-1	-	CASSSYRGRGTEAFF	TGCGCCAGCAGCTCCTACAGGGGGCGAGGCACTGAAGCTTTCTTT
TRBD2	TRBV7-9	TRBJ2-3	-	CASSPRGLGGRTDTQYF	TGTGCCAGCAGCCCCCGAGGGCTGGGCGGGAGAACAGATACGCAGTATTTT
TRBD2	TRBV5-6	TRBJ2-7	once	CASSLEGGPTYEQYF	TGTGCCAGCAGCTTGGAGGGAGGGCCAACCTACGAGCAGTACTTC
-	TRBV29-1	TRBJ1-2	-	CSVEEGRGYTF	TGCAGCGTTGAAGAAGGGAGGGGCTACACCTTC
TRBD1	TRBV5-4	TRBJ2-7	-	CASSFRTGDTYEQYF	TGTGCCAGCAGCTTTCGGACAGGGGATACCTACGAGCAGTACTTC
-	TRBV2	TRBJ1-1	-	CASSQRGTEAFF	TGTGCCAGCAGCCAAAGGGGGACTGAAGCTTTCTTT
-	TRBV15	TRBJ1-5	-	CATSRDPRADQPQHF	TGTGCCACCAGCAGAGATCCCAGGGCTGATCAGCCCCAGCATTTT
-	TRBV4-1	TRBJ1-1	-	CASSQGVGSTEAFF	TGCGCCAGCAGCCAAGGGGTAGGGAGCACTGAAGCTTTCTTT
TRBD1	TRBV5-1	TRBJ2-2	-	CASSLNLQGDNTGELFF	TGCGCCAGCAGCTTAAATTTACAGGGGGACAACACCGGGGAGCTGTTTTTT
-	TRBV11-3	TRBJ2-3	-	CASSLNFGGLTGGVTQYF	TGTGCCAGCAGCTTAAATTTTGGGGGCCTAACGGGGGGAGTTACGCAGTATTTT
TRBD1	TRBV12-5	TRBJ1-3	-	CASGLVQGIAGNTIYF	TGTGCTAGTGGTTTGGTACAGGGGATAGCTGGAAACACCATATATTTT
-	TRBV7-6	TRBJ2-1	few	CASSLSSSYNEQFF	TGTGCCAGCAGCTTATCTAGCTCCTACAATGAGCAGTTCTTC
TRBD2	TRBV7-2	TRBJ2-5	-	CASSLEAGDQETQYF	TGTGCCAGCAGCTTAGAGGCGGGAGACCAAGAGACCCAGTACTTC
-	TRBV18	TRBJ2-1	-	CASSPPGVPNYNEQFF	TGTGCCAGCTCACCACCGGGAGTCCCCAACTACAATGAGCAGTTCTTC
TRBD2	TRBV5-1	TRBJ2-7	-	CASSVLLAGSSYEQYF	TGCGCCAGCAGCGTGCTACTAGCGGGTAGCTCCTACGAGCAGTACTTC
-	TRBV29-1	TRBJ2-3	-	CSVAPGTDTQYF	TGCAGCGTTGCGCCGGGCACAGATACGCAGTATTTT
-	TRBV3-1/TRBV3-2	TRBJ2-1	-	CASSQTQEQFF	TGTGCCAGCAGCCAAACCCAGGAGCAGTTCTTC
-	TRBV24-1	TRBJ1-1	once	CATGPTVSGEAFF	TGTGCCACCGGACCTACGGTTTCGGGGGAAGCTTTCTTT
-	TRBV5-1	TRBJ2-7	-	CASSSSRAPYEQYF	TGCGCCAGCAGCTCTTCCAGGGCCCCCTACGAGCAGTACTTC
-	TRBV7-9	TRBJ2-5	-	CASSPSGSEGTQYF	TGTGCCAGCAGCCCTTCTGGGAGCGAGGGGACCCAGTACTTC
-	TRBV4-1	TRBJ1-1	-	CASSRSNRENTEAFF	TGCGCCAGCAGCCGCTCCAACAGGGAGAACACTGAAGCTTTCTTT
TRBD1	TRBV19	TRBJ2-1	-	CASSTRDRGLDEQFF	TGTGCCAGTAGTACCCGGGACAGGGGGTTGGATGAGCAGTTCTTC
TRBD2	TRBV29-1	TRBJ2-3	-	CSVALYASGRAGTDTQYF	TGCAGCGTTGCCCTATACGCTAGCGGGAGGGCGGGCACAGATACGCAGTATTTT
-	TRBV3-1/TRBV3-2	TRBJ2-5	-	CASSQASRKETQYF	TGTGCCAGCAGCCAGGCTAGTAGGAAAGAGACCCAGTACTTC
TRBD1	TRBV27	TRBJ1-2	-	CASSSGTGFGYTF	TGTGCCAGCAGTTCGGGGACAGGGTTCGGCTACACCTTC
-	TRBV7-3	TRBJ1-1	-	CASSPTGLSEAFF	TGTGCCAGCAGCCCCACGGGTCTTAGTGAAGCTTTCTTT
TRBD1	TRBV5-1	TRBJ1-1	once	CASSPTGGPPGAFF	TGCGCCAGCAGCCCAACAGGGGGACCCCCCGGAGCTTTCTTT
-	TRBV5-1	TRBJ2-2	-	CASSLEGEGAKNTGELFF	TGCGCCAGCAGCTTGGAGGGGGAAGGGGCGAAAAACACCGGGGAGCTGTTTTTT
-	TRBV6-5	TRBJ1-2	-	CASSSSGGGGYGYTF	-
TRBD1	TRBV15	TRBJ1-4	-	CATSRDGNRGYEKLFF	TGTGCCACCAGCAGAGATGGAAACAGGGGTTATGAAAAACTGTTTTTT
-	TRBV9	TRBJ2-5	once	CASSVGQQETQYF	TGTGCCAGCAGCGTAGGACAGCAAGAGACCCAGTACTTC
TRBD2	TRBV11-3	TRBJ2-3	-	CASSPGTSGRLDTQYF	TGTGCCAGCAGCCCCGGGACTAGCGGGAGACTGGATACGCAGTATTTT
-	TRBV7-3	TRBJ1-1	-	CASSTGSDTEAFF	TGTGCCAGCAGCACAGGGTCGGACACTGAAGCTTTCTTT
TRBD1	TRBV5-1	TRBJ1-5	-	CASSLATGDQPQHF	TGCGCCAGCAGCTTGGCGACAGGGGATCAGCCCCAGCATTTT
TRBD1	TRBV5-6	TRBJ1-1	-	CASSRPGQGLYTEAFF	TGTGCCAGCAGCCGTCCCGGACAGGGGCTATACACTGAAGCTTTCTTT
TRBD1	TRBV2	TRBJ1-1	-	CASSEAWTGRNTEAFF	TGTGCCAGCAGTGAAGCCTGGACAGGGCGGAACACTGAAGCTTTCTTT
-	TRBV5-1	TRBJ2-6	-	CASSLSSGANVLTF	TGCGCCAGCAGCCTGAGCTCTGGGGCCAACGTCCTGACTTTC
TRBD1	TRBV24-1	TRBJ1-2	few	CATSDSGQGAGGYTF	TGTGCCACCAGTGATTCAGGACAGGGGGCTGGTGGCTACACCTTC